The rows below give T cell receptor beta chains drawn from one sample of a study of blood T cell repertoires in COVID-19. The protocol was immunoSEQ multiplex PCR, while the TCRdb copy is restricted to in-frame clones and leaves out a portion. The repertoire has some 240,000 clones, around 81% of them found once; the top ten carry approximately 7.5%. Sequenced: peripheral blood. The receptors here all came from a woman of 80 years or more with COVID-19, enrolled during active disease. Both conserved end residues are part of each CDR3. The order of the fields is V gene, clone size, J gene, CDR3 protein. Clone size, where shown, is once, few, many, or a class for clones that have expanded.

TRBV28	few	TRBJ1-1	CASSFMGQTRQSMNTEAFF
TRBV6-5	-	TRBJ1-3	CASTVVYSGNTIYF
TRBV27	-	TRBJ2-7	CASSYRGNYEQYF
TRBV19	once	TRBJ2-7	CASSQFDGRVYEQYF
TRBV3-1/TRBV3-2	-	TRBJ1-4	CASSPRTGGIEKLFF
TRBV7-9	-	TRBJ1-5	CASSPPGTGNQPQHF
TRBV28	-	TRBJ1-4	CASSLPGGLNEKLFF
TRBV28	-	TRBJ1-5	CASNKDRGGNQPQHF
TRBV2	-	TRBJ2-3	CASSERRELGDTQYF
TRBV6-4	-	TRBJ2-3	CASSDEGGDTQYF